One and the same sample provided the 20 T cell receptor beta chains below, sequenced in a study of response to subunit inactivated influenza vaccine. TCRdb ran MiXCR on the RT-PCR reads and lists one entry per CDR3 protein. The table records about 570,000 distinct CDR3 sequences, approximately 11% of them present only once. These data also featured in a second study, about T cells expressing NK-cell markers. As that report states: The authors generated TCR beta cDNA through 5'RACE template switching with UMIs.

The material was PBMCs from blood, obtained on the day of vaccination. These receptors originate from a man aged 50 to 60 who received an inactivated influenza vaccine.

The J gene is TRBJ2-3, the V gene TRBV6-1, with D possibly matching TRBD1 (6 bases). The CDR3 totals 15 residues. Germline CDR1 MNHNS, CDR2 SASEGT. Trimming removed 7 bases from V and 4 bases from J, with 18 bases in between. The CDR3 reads CASTSGAVGADTQYF. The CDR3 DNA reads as TGTGCCAGCACCTCAGGGGCAGTAGGGGCAGATACGCAGTATTTT.

CDR3 DNA sequence: TGTGCCAGCAGTTTGTTGGGCGGGCGTTCCTACAATGAGCAGTTCTTC. It translates to CASSLLGGRSYNEQFF. The chain couples TRBV28 to TRBJ2-1, with TRBD2 as a possible D gene (5 bases). V was clipped by 3 bases and J by 1 base, with 13 bases between them. The CDR3 loop spans 16 amino acids. Germline CDR1 is MDHEN and CDR2 is SYDVKM.

The CDR3 is CASSLGGDRAFSSGANVLTF. The CDR3 nucleotides read TGCGCCAGCAGCCTGGGGGGGGACAGGGCGTTTAGCTCTGGGGCCAACGTCCTGACTTTC. V and J are TRBV5-1 and TRBJ2-6; 9 bases line up with TRBD1. The V and J ends lost 4 bases and 0 bases, in that order; junction bases with no gene match: 14. The CDR3 contains 20 residues. The germline V gene encodes CDR1 SGHRS and CDR2 YFSETQ.

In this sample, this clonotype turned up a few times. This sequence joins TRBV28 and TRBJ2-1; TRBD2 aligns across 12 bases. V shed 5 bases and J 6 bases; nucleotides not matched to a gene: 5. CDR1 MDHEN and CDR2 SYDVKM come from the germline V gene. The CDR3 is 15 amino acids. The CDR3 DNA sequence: TGTGCCAGCAGTGCTCGACTAGCGGGGGTCAATGAGCAGTTCTTC. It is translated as CASSARLAGVNEQFF.

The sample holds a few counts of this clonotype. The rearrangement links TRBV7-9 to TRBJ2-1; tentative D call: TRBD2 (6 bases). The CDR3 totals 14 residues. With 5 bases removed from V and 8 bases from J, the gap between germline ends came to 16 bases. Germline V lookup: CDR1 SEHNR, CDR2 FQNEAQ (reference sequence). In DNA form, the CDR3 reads TGTGCCAGCAGCGGGGGGTTGGGGGGTTATGAGCAGTTCTTC. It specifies CASSGGLGGYEQFF.

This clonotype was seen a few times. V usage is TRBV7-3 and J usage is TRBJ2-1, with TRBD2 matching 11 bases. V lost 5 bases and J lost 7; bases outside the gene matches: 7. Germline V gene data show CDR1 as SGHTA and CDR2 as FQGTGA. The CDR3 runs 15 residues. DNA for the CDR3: TGTGCCAGCAGCGCACTAGCGGGAGCTGGTAATGAGCAGTTCTTC. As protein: CASSALAGAGNEQFF. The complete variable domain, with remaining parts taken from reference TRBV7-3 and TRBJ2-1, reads GAGVSQTPSNKVTEKGKYVELRCDPISGHTALYWYRQSLGQGPEFLIYFQGTGAADDSGLPNDRFFAVRPEGSVSTLKIQRTERGDSAVYLCASSALAGAGNEQFFGPGTRLTVL.

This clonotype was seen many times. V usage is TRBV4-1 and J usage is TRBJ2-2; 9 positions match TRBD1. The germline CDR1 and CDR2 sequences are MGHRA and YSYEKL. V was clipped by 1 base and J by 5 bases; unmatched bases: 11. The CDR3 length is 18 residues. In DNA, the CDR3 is TGCGCCAGCAGCCAAGGGATAGGGAGGACAGGGGCGACCGGGGAGCTGTTTTTT. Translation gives CASSQGIGRTGATGELFF.

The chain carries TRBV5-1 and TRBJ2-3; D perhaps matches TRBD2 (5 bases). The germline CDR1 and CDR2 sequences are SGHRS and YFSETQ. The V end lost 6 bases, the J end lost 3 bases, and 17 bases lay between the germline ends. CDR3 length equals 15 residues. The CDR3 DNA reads TGCGCCAGCACCGATCGGGGAGTGGGAACAGATACGCAGTATTTT. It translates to CASTDRGVGTDTQYF.

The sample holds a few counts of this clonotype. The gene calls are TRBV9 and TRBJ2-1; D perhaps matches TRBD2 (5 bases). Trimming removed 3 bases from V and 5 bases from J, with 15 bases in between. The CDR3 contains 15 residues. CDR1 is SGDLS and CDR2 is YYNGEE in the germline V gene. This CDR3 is CASSGTWERDNEQFF. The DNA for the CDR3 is TGTGCCAGCAGCGGAACGTGGGAGAGAGACAATGAGCAGTTCTTC. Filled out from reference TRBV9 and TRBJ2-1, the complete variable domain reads DSGVTQTPKHLITATGQRVTLRCSPRSGDLSVYWYQQSLDQGLQFLIQYYNGEERAKGNILERFSAQQFPDLHSELNLSSLELGDSALYFCASSGTWERDNEQFFGPGTRLTVL.

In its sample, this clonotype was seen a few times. The CDR3 protein is CATSDSGRSYNEQFF. The CDR3, as DNA: TGTGCCACCAGTGATTCGGGCAGGTCGTACAATGAGCAGTTCTTC. The gene calls are TRBV24-1 and TRBJ2-1; D unclear. CDR3 length equals 15 residues. The V gene's germline CDR1 is KGHDR and CDR2 SFDVKD. V dropped 2 bases and J dropped 4 bases, with 11 bases sitting between them.

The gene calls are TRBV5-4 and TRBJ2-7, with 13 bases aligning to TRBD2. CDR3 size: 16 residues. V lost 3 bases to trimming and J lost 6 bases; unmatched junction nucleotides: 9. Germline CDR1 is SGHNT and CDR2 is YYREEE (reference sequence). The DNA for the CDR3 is TGTGCCAGCAGCTACCCGAAGGGACTAGCGGGGAGCGAGCAGTACTTC. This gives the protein CASSYPKGLAGSEQYF.

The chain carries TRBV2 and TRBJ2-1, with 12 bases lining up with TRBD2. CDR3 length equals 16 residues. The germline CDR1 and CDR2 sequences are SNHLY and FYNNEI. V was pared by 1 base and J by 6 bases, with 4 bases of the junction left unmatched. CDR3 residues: CASSEGLAGGLNEQFF. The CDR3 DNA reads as TGTGCCAGCAGTGAAGGTCTAGCGGGAGGGCTCAATGAGCAGTTCTTC.

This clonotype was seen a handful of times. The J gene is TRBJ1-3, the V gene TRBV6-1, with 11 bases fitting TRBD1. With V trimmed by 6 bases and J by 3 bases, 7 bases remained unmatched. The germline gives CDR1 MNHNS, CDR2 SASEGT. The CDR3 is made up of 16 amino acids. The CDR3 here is CASSTPGQGGGNTIYF. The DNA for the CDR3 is TGTGCCAGCAGCACCCCGGGACAGGGGGGTGGAAACACCATATATTTT.

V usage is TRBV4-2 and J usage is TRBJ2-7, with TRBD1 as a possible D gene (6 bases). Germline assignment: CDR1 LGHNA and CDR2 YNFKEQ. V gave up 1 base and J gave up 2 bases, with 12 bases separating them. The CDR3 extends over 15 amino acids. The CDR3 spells CASSQVGTSAYEQYF. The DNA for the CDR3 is TGTGCCAGCAGCCAAGTGGGGACAAGCGCCTACGAGCAGTACTTC.

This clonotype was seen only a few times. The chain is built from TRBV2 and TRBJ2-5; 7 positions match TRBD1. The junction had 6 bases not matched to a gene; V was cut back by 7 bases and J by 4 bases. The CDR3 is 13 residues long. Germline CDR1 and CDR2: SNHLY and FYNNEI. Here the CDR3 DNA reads TGTGCCAGCAAAAACAGGGGCGGAGAGACCCAGTACTTC. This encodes CASKNRGGETQYF.

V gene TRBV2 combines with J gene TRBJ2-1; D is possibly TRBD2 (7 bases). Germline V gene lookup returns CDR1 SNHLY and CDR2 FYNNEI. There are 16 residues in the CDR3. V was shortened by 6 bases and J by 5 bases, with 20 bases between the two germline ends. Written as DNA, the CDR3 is TGTGCCAGCAGGGAGCCTGGGGGGGCAGCCCACAATGAGCAGTTCTTC. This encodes CASREPGGAAHNEQFF.

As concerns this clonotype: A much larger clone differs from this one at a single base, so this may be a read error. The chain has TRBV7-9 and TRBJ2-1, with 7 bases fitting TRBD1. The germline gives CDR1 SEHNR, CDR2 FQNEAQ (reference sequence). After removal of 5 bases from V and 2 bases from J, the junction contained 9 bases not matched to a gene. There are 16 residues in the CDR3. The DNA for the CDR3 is TGTGCCAGCAGCCAAGTACTACAGGGGCCCTACAATGAGCAGTTCTTC. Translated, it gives CASSQVLQGPYNEQFF.

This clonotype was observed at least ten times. The CDR3 DNA follows: TGTGCCAGCAGCTTAGCTTTGAGCAATCAGCCCCAGCATTTT. It is translated as CASSLALSNQPQHF. The chain has TRBV7-2 and TRBJ1-5; no clear D gene. Germline CDR1 SGHTA, CDR2 FQGNSA. Trimming shortened V by 0 bases and J by 1 base, and 4 bases separated the two germline ends. This CDR3 comprises 14 residues. Full variable domain (rest looked up from reference TRBV7-2 and TRBJ1-5): GAGVSQSPSNKVTEKGKDVELRCDPISGHTALYWYRQSLGQGLEFLIYFQGNSAPDKSGLPSDRFSAERTGGSVSTLTIQRTQQEDSAVYLCASSLALSNQPQHFGDGTRLSIL.

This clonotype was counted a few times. This CDR3 reads CASSTDRSGTEAFF. CDR3 DNA sequence: TGTGCCAGCAGTACGGACAGGTCTGGAACTGAAGCTTTCTTT. J is TRBJ1-1 and V is TRBV6-2 or TRBV6-3; TRBD1 matches 7 bases. The CDR3 sequence is 14 residues long. Germline CDR1 is MNHEY and CDR2 is SVGEGT. The J segment lost 5 bases and the V segment lost 5 bases, leaving 8 bases of the junction unmatched.

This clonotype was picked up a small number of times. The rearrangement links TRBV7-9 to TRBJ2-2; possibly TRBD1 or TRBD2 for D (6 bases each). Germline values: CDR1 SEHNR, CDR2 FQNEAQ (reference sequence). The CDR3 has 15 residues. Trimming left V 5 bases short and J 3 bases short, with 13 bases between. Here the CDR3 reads CASSPGGVDTGELFF. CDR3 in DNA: TGTGCCAGCAGCCCCGGGGGCGTGGACACCGGGGAGCTGTTTTTT.